These T cell receptor beta chains were read from a single sample in a study of blood T cell repertoires in COVID-19. Produced via immunoSEQ multiplex PCR; TCRdb's table is partial and in-frame only. The sample lists a few hundred thousand clones, 80% to 90% occurring once. The sequencing input was PBMCs or T cells enriched from blood (not recorded which). The receptors were sampled from a young man who had recovered from COVID-19. Both conserved end residues are trimmed from each CDR3. Fields, in order: J gene, clone size, D gene, V gene, CDR3 protein. A D gene is named only where the DNA matches it firmly. The size of a clone is reported for some rows only, either as once, few or many, or as a class for expanded clones.

>TRBJ1-2|once|.|TRBV7-9
ASSLEDSYGYT
>TRBJ2-7|.|TRBD1|TRBV28
ASSLSVRDRDYEQY
>TRBJ1-3|.|.|TRBV6-5
ASVLTVGGNTIY
>TRBJ1-6|.|.|TRBV7-9
ASSFGEGSPLH
>TRBJ2-7|.|TRBD1|TRBV10-1
ASGMGQEHYEQY
>TRBJ1-2|.|.|TRBV5-1
ASSLRGIGNYGYT
>TRBJ1-2|.|.|TRBV5-5
ASSLGGEYGYT
>TRBJ1-1|.|.|TRBV21-1
ASSKLEAF
>TRBJ2-2|.|TRBD1|TRBV10-3
ATFRQGTLAGELF
>TRBJ1-6|.|.|TRBV4-1
ASSQSSSSPLH
>TRBJ1-2|.|.|TRBV27
ASSSDPAGRTYGYT
>TRBJ2-6|.|.|TRBV6-4
ASRRGGISPGANVLT
>TRBJ1-2|.|TRBD1|TRBV9
ASSPLRGGQRVYGYT
>TRBJ2-1|.|TRBD2|TRBV7-6
ASSSAPTSGRAPVKQF
>TRBJ2-1|.|TRBD2|TRBV24-1
ATSDRAGGRDEQF
>TRBJ2-7|.|.|TRBV6-5
ASTNFERSYEQY
>TRBJ2-7|.|TRBD2|TRBV11-1
ASSEFGTTSGEQY
>TRBJ1-5|once|TRBD1|TRBV6-7
ASIMWDRLSNQPQH
>TRBJ1-2|.|.|TRBV7-2
ASSFSGDQYYGYT
>TRBJ1-2|.|TRBD1|TRBV5-1
ASSFGQGDYGYT
>TRBJ2-5|.|TRBD2|TRBV2
ASSEGIAGVETQY
>TRBJ1-1|.|TRBD1|TRBV7-9
ASSRGQGDTEAF
>TRBJ1-2|.|.|TRBV27
ASSLMSGLYGYT
>TRBJ1-1|.|.|TRBV19
ASSGGTLARAF
>TRBJ2-4|.|.|TRBV7-2
ASSPGLAKNIQY
>TRBJ1-6|.|.|TRBV9
ASSVATNSPLH